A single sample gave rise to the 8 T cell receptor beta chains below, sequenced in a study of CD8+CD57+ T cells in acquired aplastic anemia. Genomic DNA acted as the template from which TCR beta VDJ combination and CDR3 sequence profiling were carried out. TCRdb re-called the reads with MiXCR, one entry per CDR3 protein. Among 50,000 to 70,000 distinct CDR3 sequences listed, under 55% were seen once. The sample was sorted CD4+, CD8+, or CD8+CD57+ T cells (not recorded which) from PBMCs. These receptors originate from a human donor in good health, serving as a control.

CDR3 nucleotide sequence: TGCGCCAGCAGCAACGGACAGGGTGGCACAGATACGCAGTATTTT. Its protein product is CASSNGQGGTDTQYF. This chain uses TRBV5-1 with TRBJ2-3; 8 nucleotides match TRBD1. Germline V gives CDR1 SGHRS, CDR2 YFSETQ. Trimming removed 4 bases from V and 1 base from J; junction bases left unmatched: 5. The CDR3 is 15 amino acids.

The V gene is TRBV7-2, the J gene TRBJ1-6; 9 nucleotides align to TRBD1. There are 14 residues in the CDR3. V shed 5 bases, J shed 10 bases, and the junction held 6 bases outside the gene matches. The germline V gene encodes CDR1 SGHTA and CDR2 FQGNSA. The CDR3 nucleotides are TGTGCCAGCAGCCCCACAGGGGGCAAGTCACCCCTCCACTTT. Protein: CASSPTGGKSPLHF.

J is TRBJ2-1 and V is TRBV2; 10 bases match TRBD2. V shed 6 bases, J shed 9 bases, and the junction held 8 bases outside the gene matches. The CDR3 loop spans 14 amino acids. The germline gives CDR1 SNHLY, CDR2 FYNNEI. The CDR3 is CASRRRTSGGEQFF. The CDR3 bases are TGTGCCAGCAGGCGGAGGACTAGCGGAGGTGAGCAGTTCTTC.

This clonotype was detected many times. CDR3 DNA sequence: TGTGCCAGCAGTAGAACAGGGAACACCGGGGAGCTGTTTTTT. Encoded protein: CASSRTGNTGELFF. The chain combines TRBV2 with TRBJ2-2; perhaps TRBD1 as D (5 bases). The ends were cut back, 5 bases at V and 1 base at J, with 8 bases in the middle. This CDR3 has 14 residues. Germline V gene sequence: CDR1 SNHLY, CDR2 FYNNEI.

For the CDR3, the DNA is TGCAGCGTTGATCCTGGGGGCCATTATGGCTACACCTTC. Translating it yields CSVDPGGHYGYTF. The rearrangement uses TRBV29-1 and TRBJ1-2, with TRBD1 as a possible D gene (6 bases). The CDR3 length is 13 residues. Germline V lookup: CDR1 SQVTM, CDR2 ANQGSEA. The V gene lost 3 bases and the J gene lost 5 bases, with 13 bases spanning the gap. The entire variable domain, with the rest obtained from reference TRBV29-1 and TRBJ1-2, is as follows: SAVISQKPSRDICQRGTSLTIQCQVDSQVTMMFWYRQQPGQSLTLIATANQGSEATYESGFVIDKFPISRPNLTFSTLTVSNMSPEDSSIYLCSVDPGGHYGYTFGSGTRLTVV.

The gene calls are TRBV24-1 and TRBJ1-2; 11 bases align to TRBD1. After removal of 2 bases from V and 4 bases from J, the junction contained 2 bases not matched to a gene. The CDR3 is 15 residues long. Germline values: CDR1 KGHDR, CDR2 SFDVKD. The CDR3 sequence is CATSDSGTGGYGYTF. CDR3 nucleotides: TGTGCCACCAGTGATTCGGGGACAGGGGGCTATGGCTACACCTTC.

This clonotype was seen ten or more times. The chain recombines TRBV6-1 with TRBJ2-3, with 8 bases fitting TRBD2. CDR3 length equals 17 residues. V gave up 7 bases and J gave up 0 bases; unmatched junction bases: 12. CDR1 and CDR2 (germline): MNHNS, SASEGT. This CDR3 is CASTRGASGPSTDTQYF. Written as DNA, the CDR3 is TGTGCCAGCACCCGAGGGGCTAGCGGGCCTAGCACAGATACGCAGTATTTT.

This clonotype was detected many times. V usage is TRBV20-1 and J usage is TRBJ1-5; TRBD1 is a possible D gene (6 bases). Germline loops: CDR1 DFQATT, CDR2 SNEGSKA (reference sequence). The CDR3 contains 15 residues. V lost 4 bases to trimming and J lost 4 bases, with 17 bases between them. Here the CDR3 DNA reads TGCAGTGCTACGACCGTCGACAGGCGGAATCAGCCCCAGCATTTT. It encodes CSATTVDRRNQPQHF.